This T cell receptor beta chain was retrieved from a study of TIL therapy for anti-PD-1-resistant metastatic lung cancer. Documented time point: pre-treatment sample, taken before nivolumab and TIL therapy. The libraries were made with immunoSEQ v3. The protocol was immunoSEQ multiplex PCR, while the TCRdb copy is restricted to in-frame clones and leaves out a portion. The sample lists about 52,000 clones; 79% were seen once. The germline gives CDR1 MNHEY, CDR2 SMNVEV (reference sequence). V shed 4 bases and J shed 1 base, with 19 bases lying between them. The CDR3 has 17 residues. The genes are TRBV27 and TRBJ2-5, with D perhaps being TRBD1 or TRBD2 (5 bases each). Sequencing was performed on blood, taken at baseline. The sequence was obtained from a woman aged 25-85 years with non-small cell lung cancer. CDR3 protein: CASSSLRGRDLQETQYF. CDR3 DNA: TGTGCCAGCAGTTCATTACGGGGCAGGGATCTCCAAGAGACCCAGTACTTC.